The sequence of this TCR beta chain was determined in a study of shared clonotypes between healthy human individuals. Findings and limits, study-wide: Exclusively blood specimens were collected; tissue repertoires likely differ.

Method: immunoSEQ multiplex PCR; TCRdb's copy keeps in-frame clones and lacks some. The sample lists a few hundred thousand clones, just over 65% occurring once. This CDR3 has 14 amino acids. Germline V gene sequence: CDR1 SGHTA, CDR2 FQGNSA. The J segment lost 7 bases and the V segment lost 4 bases, leaving 6 bases of the junction unmatched. Donors included only healthy HIV-negative adults lacking recent acute infections or vaccinations. Concerning this clone itself: Its target is unknown.

This TCR was recovered from a man aged 25 to 40 in good health. Sequenced: memory CD4+ T cells sorted from blood. Subset defined: CD45RA-negative fraction. V gene TRBV7-2 combines with J gene TRBJ1-5, with 8 bases aligning to TRBD1. CDR3 bases: TGTGCCAGCAGCTCCCAGGGGGCAGGGCAGCCCCAGCATTTT. Translation: CASSSQGAGQPQHF.